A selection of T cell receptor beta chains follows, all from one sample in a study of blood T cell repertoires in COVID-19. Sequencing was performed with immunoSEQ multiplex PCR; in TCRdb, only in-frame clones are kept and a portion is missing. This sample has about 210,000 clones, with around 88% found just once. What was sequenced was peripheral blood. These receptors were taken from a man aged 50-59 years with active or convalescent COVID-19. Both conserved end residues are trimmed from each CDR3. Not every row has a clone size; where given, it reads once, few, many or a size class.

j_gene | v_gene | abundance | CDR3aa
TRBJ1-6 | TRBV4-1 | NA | ASSQDRGGYKVNSPLH
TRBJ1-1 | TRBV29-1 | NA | SVPRGSDLTEAF
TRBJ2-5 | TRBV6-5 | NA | ASSYSPTGKETQY
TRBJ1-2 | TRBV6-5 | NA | ASSSDRDHGYT
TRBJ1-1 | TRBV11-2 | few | ASSSPTTVMNTEAF
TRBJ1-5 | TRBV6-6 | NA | ASSRVVAGMRNWSQH
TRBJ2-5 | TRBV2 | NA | ASTGRGGFQETQY
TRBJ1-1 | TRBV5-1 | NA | ASSLVTGSMNTEAF
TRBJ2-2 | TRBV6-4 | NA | ASSEFLAGGHIGELF
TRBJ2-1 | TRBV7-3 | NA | ASSRRQGNEQF
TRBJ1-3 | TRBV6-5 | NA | ASSYGGRSSGNTIY
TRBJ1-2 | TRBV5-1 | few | ASSLAPGREGLNYGYT
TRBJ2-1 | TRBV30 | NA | AWSSPGHGFNEQF
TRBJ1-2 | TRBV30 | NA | AWRRRVPQVNYGYT
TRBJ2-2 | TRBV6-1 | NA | ASSEPGENTGELF
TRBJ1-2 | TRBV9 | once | ASSLRGSWDGYT
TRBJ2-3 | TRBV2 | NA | AEQGDRQDTQY
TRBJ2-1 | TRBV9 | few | ASSVELAVNNEQF